One and the same sample provided the 32 T cell receptor beta chains below, sequenced in a study of cytomegalovirus exposure and HLA in healthy donors. Some clones are missing from TCRdb's copy, which holds only in-frame ones; the method was immunoSEQ multiplex PCR. The sample carries about 110,000 clones, about 90% recorded once. Sequencing used PBMCs. These receptors were obtained from a young woman in good health and CMV-seronegative.

The chain links TRBV2 to TRBJ1-4, with 9 positions matching TRBD1. Germline CDR1 is SNHLY and CDR2 is FYNNEI. The CDR3 runs 15 residues. V lost 6 bases to trimming and J lost 7 bases; unmatched junction nucleotides: 9. CDR3 region: CASRLPDRGIEKLFF. The CDR3 DNA follows: TGTGCCAGCAGATTACCAGACAGGGGGATTGAAAAACTGTTTTTT.

The chain couples TRBV2 to TRBJ2-1; 7 bases match TRBD1. The length of the CDR3 is 13 residues. CDR1 SNHLY and CDR2 FYNNEI come from the germline V gene. J gave up 4 bases and V 6 bases, and 3 bases lay outside the gene matches. This chain's CDR3 is CASRQGLYNEQFF. Here the CDR3 DNA reads TGTGCCAGCAGACAGGGGCTTTACAATGAGCAGTTCTTC. Complete variable domain (other parts from reference TRBV2 and TRBJ2-1): EPEVTQTPSHQVTQMGQEVILRCVPISNHLYFYWYRQILGQKVEFLVSFYNNEISEKSEIFDDQFSVERPDGSNFTLKIRSTKLEDSAMYFCASRQGLYNEQFFGPGTRLTVL.

J is TRBJ1-1 and V is TRBV9; perhaps TRBD1 as D (6 bases). V lost 6 bases, J lost 0 bases, and 12 bases lay in between. The CDR3 length is 14 residues. Germline V gene sequence: CDR1 SGDLS, CDR2 YYNGEE. This CDR3 reads CASNGGAVNTEAFF. CDR3 in DNA: TGTGCCAGCAACGGGGGGGCGGTGAACACTGAAGCTTTCTTT.

This clone came up once. The chain links TRBV30 to TRBJ2-7; D unclear. CDR3 length equals 15 residues. Germline lookup yields CDR1 GTSNPN and CDR2 SVGIG (reference sequence). V was pared by 6 bases and J by 0 bases, with 18 bases between. DNA for the CDR3: TGTGCCTGTCTCACCAATGAGGCGAACTCCTACGAGCAGTACTTC. It specifies CACLTNEANSYEQYF.

The chain combines TRBV27 with TRBJ2-5; tentatively, D is TRBD1 (6 bases). The V gene's germline CDR1 is MNHEY and CDR2 SMNVEV (reference sequence). The CDR3 spans 14 residues. V was clipped by 1 base and J by 5 bases, with 11 bases between them. The DNA of the CDR3 is TGTGCCAGCAGTTTATTGAGTGGGGGCGAGACCCAGTACTTC. Encoded protein: CASSLLSGGETQYF.

The table lists this clone with a count of one. This chain uses TRBV30 with TRBJ2-5; TRBD2 agrees at 10 bases. With V trimmed by 2 bases and J by 1 base, 7 bases remained unmatched. Germline CDR1 and CDR2: GTSNPN and SVGIG (reference sequence). The CDR3 sequence is 16 residues long. In DNA, the CDR3 is TGTGCCTGGAGTACCTACGGACTAGCGGCCCAAGAGACCCAGTACTTC. Translated, it gives CAWSTYGLAAQETQYF.

The gene calls are TRBV11-1 and TRBJ2-3; D unclear. V lost 7 bases and J lost 3, with 11 bases in between. CDR1 is SGHAT and CDR2 is FQDESV in the germline V gene (reference sequence). The CDR3 totals 13 residues. As DNA, the CDR3 is TGTGCCAGCAAAACTCTAGGAACAGATACGCAGTATTTT. Amino acid sequence: CASKTLGTDTQYF.

The chain links TRBV18 to TRBJ1-2, with 8 bases that match TRBD1. CDR1 is KGHSH, CDR2 LQKENI, per germline. The J segment lost 6 bases and the V segment lost 3 bases, leaving 6 bases of the junction unmatched. The CDR3 has 14 residues. This CDR3 reads CASSPLGTGDGYTF. The CDR3 DNA reads as TGTGCCAGCTCACCCTTAGGGACAGGCGATGGCTACACCTTC.

This clone has only one observation. The chain links TRBV7-2 to TRBJ2-1, with 12 bases fitting TRBD2. Looked up from germline, CDR1 is SGHTA and CDR2 is FQGNSA. The CDR3 is 13 amino acids. The DNA for the CDR3 is TGTGCGGTTACTAGCGGGGGGCCAGGTGAGCAGTTCTTC. This sequence encodes CAVTSGGPGEQFF.

The rearrangement joins TRBV10-1 to TRBJ2-5, with TRBD2 as a possible D gene (5 bases). This CDR3 contains 16 residues. Per germline, CDR1 WNHNN and CDR2 SYGVQD (reference sequence). Deletions cut 3 bases from V and 6 bases from J, with 20 bases between. CDR3 in amino acids: CASSDAPRAVQKTQYF. CDR3 nucleotides: TGCGCCAGCAGTGATGCCCCGAGGGCGGTTCAAAAGACCCAGTACTTC.

This clone is a singleton in its sample. The chain is built from TRBV7-2 and TRBJ2-7; D ambiguous. The CDR3 consists of 13 residues. Trimming cost V 4 bases and J 7 bases, with 14 bases left between them. Germline V gene sequence: CDR1 SGHTA, CDR2 FQGNSA. CDR3 amino acids: CASSYPPPREQYF. The CDR3 DNA reads TGTGCCAGCAGCTACCCTCCCCCTAGGGAGCAGTACTTC.

This chain links TRBV4-3 with TRBJ2-1; tentative D call: TRBD1 (5 bases). Germline V CDR1 and CDR2: LGHNA, YSLEER. The V end was cut by 4 bases, the J end by 7 bases, with 17 bases between. CDR3 size: 15 residues. CDR3 DNA: TGCGCCAGCAGCCTTAGACTCGTTCAGGGAAATGAGCAGTTCTTC. It is translated as CASSLRLVQGNEQFF.

This clone was picked up one time. The chain joins TRBV7-2 to TRBJ1-1, with TRBD1 matching 8 bases. In germline, CDR1 is SGHTA, CDR2 FQGNSA. The CDR3 spans 13 residues. Trimming cost V 6 bases and J 7 bases; bases outside gene matches: 7. This chain's CDR3 is CASRQRQGYEAFF. The CDR3 DNA sequence: TGTGCCAGCAGGCAAAGACAGGGGTATGAAGCTTTCTTT.

The rearrangement uses TRBV10-3 and TRBJ2-7; 9 bases are a match to TRBD2. CDR3 length equals 17 residues. V was clipped by 3 bases and J by 1 base; unmatched bases: 10. Per the germline V gene, CDR1 is ENHRY and CDR2 is SYGVKD. The CDR3 nucleotides read TGTGCCATCAGTGACCCCGGGGCTAGCGGGAAGTCCTACGAGCAGTACTTC. Residues: CAISDPGASGKSYEQYF.

This clone was found a few times. CDR3 DNA: TGTGCCAGCAGCCACGGGGGGGCCTATGGCTACACCTTC. Translation gives CASSHGGAYGYTF. V gene TRBV7-6 combines with J gene TRBJ1-2, with D possibly being TRBD1 (6 bases). Looked up from germline, CDR1 is SGHVS and CDR2 is FNYEAQ. Trimming shortened V by 5 bases and J by 4 bases, and 11 bases separated the two germline ends. CDR3 length equals 13 residues.

This clone appeared once. CDR3 DNA: TGCGCCAGCAGCCAAGAACCGTCTCGGAGCTCCTATAATTCACCCCTCCACTTT. This encodes CASSQEPSRSSYNSPLHF. V gene TRBV4-3 combines with J gene TRBJ1-6; no reliable D call. The V end was cut by 0 bases, the J end by 0 bases, with 12 bases between. The CDR3 has 18 amino acids. Germline V lookup: CDR1 LGHNA, CDR2 YSLEER.

This clone showed up just once. The chain's CDR3 is CASSLFGTLEAFF. The CDR3 nucleotides are TGCGCCAGCAGCTTGTTCGGGACACTAGAAGCTTTCTTT. V and J are TRBV5-1 and TRBJ1-1, with a weak D call TRBD1 (6 bases). In germline, CDR1 is SGHRS, CDR2 YFSETQ. V was trimmed by 1 base and J by 8 bases, leaving 12 bases between them. There are 13 residues in the CDR3.

This clone was found a few times. The rearrangement links TRBV5-1 to TRBJ1-1, with a tentative D call TRBD1 (5 bases). Germline V CDR1 and CDR2: SGHRS, YFSETQ. The germline V and J ends were trimmed by 4 bases and 0 bases, with 13 bases remaining between them. This CDR3 is built from 15 residues. The CDR3 DNA reads TGCGCCAGCAGCATCGCAGGGACTATGAACACTGAAGCTTTCTTT. Residues: CASSIAGTMNTEAFF.

The rearrangement links TRBV25-1 to TRBJ2-7; 7 bases are a match to TRBD1. The trim removed 4 bases at V and 2 bases at J, leaving 5 bases unmatched. The CDR3 covers 14 residues. The germline V gene encodes CDR1 MGHDK and CDR2 SYGVNS. The CDR3 loop reads CASSVRDRTYEQYF. The CDR3 nucleotides read TGTGCCAGCAGTGTCCGGGACAGAACCTACGAGCAGTACTTC.

This clone has a handful of counts. This chain joins TRBV6-5 and TRBJ1-6; 7 bases fit TRBD1. V gave up 2 bases and J gave up 9 bases; unmatched junction bases: 10. This CDR3 contains 16 residues. CDR1 is MNHEY and CDR2 is SVGAGI in the germline V gene. The CDR3 protein is CASSYQPTGSGSPLHF. The CDR3 region has the DNA TGTGCCAGCAGTTACCAACCGACAGGGTCCGGTTCACCCCTCCACTTT.

This rearrangement joins TRBV7-3 to TRBJ1-1; D gene uncertain. Germline CDR1 is SGHTA and CDR2 is FQGTGA. The CDR3 is 13 residues long. Trimming shortened V by 3 bases and J by 1 base, and 6 bases separated the two germline ends. The CDR3 region has the DNA TGTGCCAGCAGCTTGTCCGGGAACACTGAAGCTTTCTTT. Residues: CASSLSGNTEAFF.

The chain recombines TRBV2 with TRBJ2-7; TRBD2 matches 10 bases. CDR3 length equals 14 residues. Trimming took 10 bases from V and 2 from J; bases not matched to a gene: 8. Per germline, CDR1 SNHLY and CDR2 FYNNEI. CDR3 in DNA: TGTGCCACTTCATTAGCGGGAGGCCCCTACGAGCAGTACTTC. This encodes CATSLAGGPYEQYF.

The rearrangement uses TRBV6-5 and TRBJ2-7; maybe TRBD1 (5 bases). V lost 0 bases, J lost 9 bases, and 18 bases lay in between. Per the germline V gene, CDR1 is MNHEY and CDR2 is SVGAGI. The CDR3 spans 15 residues. CDR3 protein: CASSYSGQGMVWQYF. The CDR3 DNA is TGTGCCAGCAGTTACTCGGGTCAGGGAATGGTTTGGCAGTACTTC.

This chain connects TRBV29-1 to TRBJ1-2; 7 bases match TRBD1. The ends lost 2 bases at V and 6 bases at J; junction bases unmatched: 12. The CDR3 runs 15 residues. CDR1 is SQVTM, CDR2 ANQGSEA, per germline. As DNA, the CDR3 is TGCAGCGTTGAAATTGCGGACAGGCAAGGACATGGCTACACCTTC. Amino acid sequence: CSVEIADRQGHGYTF.

V gene TRBV30 combines with J gene TRBJ1-1; D might be TRBD1 (5 bases). Trimming stripped 1 base from V and 10 bases from J, with 10 bases between. The CDR3 has 11 amino acids. Germline CDR1 GTSNPN, CDR2 SVGIG (reference sequence). The CDR3 protein is CAWSAAGPAFF. DNA of the CDR3: TGTGCCTGGAGTGCGGCAGGGCCAGCTTTCTTT.

The V and J genes are TRBV4-3 and TRBJ2-1, with D tentatively TRBD2 (6 bases). The germline V gene has CDR1 LGHNA and CDR2 YSLEER. Trimming took 1 base from V and 6 from J, leaving 10 bases between them. CDR3 size: 14 residues. The DNA for the CDR3 is TGCGCCAGCAGCCAAGGTGGAGGGTTCAATGAGCAGTTCTTC. Translation: CASSQGGGFNEQFF.

The chain is built from TRBV4-1 and TRBJ1-1; 8 bases are a match to TRBD1. Germline V lookup: CDR1 MGHRA, CDR2 YSYEKL. This CDR3 is 14 amino acids long. The ends lost 4 bases at V and 3 bases at J; junction bases unmatched: 4. The CDR3 DNA reads as TGCGCCAGCAGCCCTACAGGGGGGCACACTGAAGCTTTCTTT. Translating gives CASSPTGGHTEAFF.

The chain carries TRBV9 and TRBJ2-1; 8 bases fit TRBD1. This CDR3 comprises 18 residues. The junction had 16 bases not matched to a gene; V was cut back by 1 base and J by 7 bases. Per the germline V gene, CDR1 is SGDLS and CDR2 is YYNGEE. The CDR3 here is CASSVTAWVQGAGNEQFF. The CDR3 DNA follows: TGTGCCAGCAGCGTAACGGCGTGGGTCCAGGGGGCGGGAAATGAGCAGTTCTTC.

The rearrangement links TRBV7-3 to TRBJ2-7; the match to TRBD2 covers 7 bases. The CDR3 contains 14 residues. J gave up 6 bases and V 1 base, and 6 bases lay outside the gene matches. CDR1 and CDR2 from the germline V gene are SGHTA and FQGTGA. This CDR3 reads CASSLSGSSAEQYF. CDR3 bases: TGTGCCAGCAGCTTAAGCGGGAGTTCCGCCGAGCAGTACTTC. The full variable domain, with the rest looked up from reference TRBV7-3 and TRBJ2-7, is GAGVSQTPSNKVTEKGKYVELRCDPISGHTALYWYRQSLGQGPEFLIYFQGTGAADDSGLPNDRFFAVRPEGSVSTLKIQRTERGDSAVYLCASSLSGSSAEQYFGPGTRLTVT.

This chain connects TRBV11-3 to TRBJ2-3; the match to TRBD1 covers 9 bases. Germline V gene data show CDR1 as SGHNT and CDR2 as YENEEA. The CDR3 is 17 residues long. The trim removed 5 bases at V and 3 bases at J, leaving 12 bases unmatched. CDR3 DNA: TGTGCCAGCAGCCCGAGGACAGGGGCTGCCCCGACAGATACGCAGTATTTT. It yields the protein CASSPRTGAAPTDTQYF.

The chain employs TRBV18 and TRBJ1-2; D gene ambiguous. This CDR3 spans 14 amino acids. V was trimmed by 1 base and J by 1 base, leaving 7 bases between them. The germline gives CDR1 KGHSH, CDR2 LQKENI. The CDR3 loop reads CASSPQGVNYGYTF. The CDR3 DNA sequence: TGTGCCAGCTCACCACAGGGAGTTAACTATGGCTACACCTTC.

The chain is built from TRBV28 and TRBJ1-2; D gene unclear. Per germline, CDR1 MDHEN and CDR2 SYDVKM. Trimming took 10 bases from V and 1 from J, leaving 7 bases between them. CDR3 length: 11 amino acids. The CDR3 loop is CATELNYGYTF. The CDR3 DNA sequence: TGTGCCACGGAGCTTAACTATGGCTACACCTTC.